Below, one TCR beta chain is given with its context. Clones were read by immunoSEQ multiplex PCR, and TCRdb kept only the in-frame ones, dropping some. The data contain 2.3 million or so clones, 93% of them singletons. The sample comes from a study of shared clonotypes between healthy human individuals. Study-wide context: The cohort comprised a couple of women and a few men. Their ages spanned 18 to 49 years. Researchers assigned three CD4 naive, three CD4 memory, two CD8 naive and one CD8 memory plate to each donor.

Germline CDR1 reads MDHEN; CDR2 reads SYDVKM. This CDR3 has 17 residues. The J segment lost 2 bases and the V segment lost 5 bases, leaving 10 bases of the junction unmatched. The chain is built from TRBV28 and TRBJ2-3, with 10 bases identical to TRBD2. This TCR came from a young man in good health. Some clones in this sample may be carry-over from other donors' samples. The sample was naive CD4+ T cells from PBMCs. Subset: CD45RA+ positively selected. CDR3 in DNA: TGTGCCAGCAGTCCCCGGACTAGCGGCCAATACACAGATACGCAGTATTTT. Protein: CASSPRTSGQYTDTQYF.